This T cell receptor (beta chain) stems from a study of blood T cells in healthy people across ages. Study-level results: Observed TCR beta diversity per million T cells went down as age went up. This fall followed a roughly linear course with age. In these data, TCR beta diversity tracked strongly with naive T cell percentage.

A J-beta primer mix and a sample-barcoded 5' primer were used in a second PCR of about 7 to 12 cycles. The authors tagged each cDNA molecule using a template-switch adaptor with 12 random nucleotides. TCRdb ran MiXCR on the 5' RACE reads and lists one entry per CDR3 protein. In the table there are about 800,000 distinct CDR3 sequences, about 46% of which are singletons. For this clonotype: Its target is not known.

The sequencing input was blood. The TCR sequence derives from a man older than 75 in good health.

The DNA of the CDR3 is TGTGCCAGCAGTATTATGGCCGGAGGACACCCGTACTTC. This encodes CASSIMAGGHPYF. The chain recombines TRBV6-6 with TRBJ2-7; D might be TRBD1 or TRBD2, each matching 5 bases. Germline CDR1 is MNHNY and CDR2 is SVGAGI (reference sequence). The CDR3 extends over 13 amino acids. Trimming took off 5 bases at V and 12 bases at J, with 20 bases between the two ends.